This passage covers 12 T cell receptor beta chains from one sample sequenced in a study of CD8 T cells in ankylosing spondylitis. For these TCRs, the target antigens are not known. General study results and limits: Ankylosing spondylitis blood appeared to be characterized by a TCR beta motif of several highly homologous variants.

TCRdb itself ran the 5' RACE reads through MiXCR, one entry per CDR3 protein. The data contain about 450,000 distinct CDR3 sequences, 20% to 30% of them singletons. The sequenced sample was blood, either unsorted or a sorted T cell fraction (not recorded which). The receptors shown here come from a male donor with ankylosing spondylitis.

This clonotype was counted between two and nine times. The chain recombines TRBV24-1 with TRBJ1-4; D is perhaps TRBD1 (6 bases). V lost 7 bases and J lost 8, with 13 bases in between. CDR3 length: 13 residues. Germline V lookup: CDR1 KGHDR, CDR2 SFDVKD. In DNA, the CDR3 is TGTGCCACCAGCCCTGCAGGGGCCGAAAAACTGTTTTTT. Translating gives CATSPAGAEKLFF.

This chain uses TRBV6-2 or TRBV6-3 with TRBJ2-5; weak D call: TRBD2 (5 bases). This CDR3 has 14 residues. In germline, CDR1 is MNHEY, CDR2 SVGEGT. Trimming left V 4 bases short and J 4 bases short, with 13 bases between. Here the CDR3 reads CASSSLGGGETQYF. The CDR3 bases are TGTGCCAGCAGTTCCCTCGGAGGCGGAGAGACCCAGTACTTC.

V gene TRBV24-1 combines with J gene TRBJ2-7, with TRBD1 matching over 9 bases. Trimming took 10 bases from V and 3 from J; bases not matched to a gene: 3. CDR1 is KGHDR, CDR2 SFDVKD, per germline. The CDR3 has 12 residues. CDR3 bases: TGTGCCACACAGGACAGGGGCTACGAGCAGTACTTC. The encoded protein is CATQDRGYEQYF.

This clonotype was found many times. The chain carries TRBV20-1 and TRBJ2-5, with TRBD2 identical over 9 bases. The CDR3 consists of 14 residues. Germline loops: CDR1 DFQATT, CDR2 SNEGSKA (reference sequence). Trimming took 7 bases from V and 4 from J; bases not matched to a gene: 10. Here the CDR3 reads CSVRMREGRETQYF. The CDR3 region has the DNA TGCAGTGTTCGTATGCGGGAGGGCAGAGAGACCCAGTACTTC.

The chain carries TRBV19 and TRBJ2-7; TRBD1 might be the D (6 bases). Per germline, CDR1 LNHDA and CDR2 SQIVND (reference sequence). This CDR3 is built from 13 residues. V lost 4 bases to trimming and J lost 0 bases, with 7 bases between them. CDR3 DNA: TGTGCCAGTAGTAAGGGGGTCTCCTACGAGCAGTACGTC. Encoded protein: CASSKGVSYEQYV.

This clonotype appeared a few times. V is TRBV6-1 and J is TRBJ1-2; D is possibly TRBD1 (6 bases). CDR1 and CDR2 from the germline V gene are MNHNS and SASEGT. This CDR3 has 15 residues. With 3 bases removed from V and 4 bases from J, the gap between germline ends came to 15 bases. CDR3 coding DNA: TGTGCCAGCAGTGAGCGAGGCAGGGGAGGCTATGGCTACACCTTC. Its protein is CASSERGRGGYGYTF.

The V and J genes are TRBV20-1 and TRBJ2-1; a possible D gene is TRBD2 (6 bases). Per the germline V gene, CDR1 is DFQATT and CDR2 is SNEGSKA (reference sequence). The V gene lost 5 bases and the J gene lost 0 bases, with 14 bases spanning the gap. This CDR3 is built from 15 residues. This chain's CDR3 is CSAPVDGSSYNEQFF. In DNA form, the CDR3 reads TGCAGTGCTCCGGTCGACGGGAGCTCCTACAATGAGCAGTTCTTC.

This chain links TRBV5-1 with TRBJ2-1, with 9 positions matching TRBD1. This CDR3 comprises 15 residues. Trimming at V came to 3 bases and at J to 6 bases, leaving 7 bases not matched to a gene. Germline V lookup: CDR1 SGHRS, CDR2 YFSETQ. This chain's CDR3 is CASSSGGQGRNEQFF. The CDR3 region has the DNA TGCGCCAGCAGCTCGGGGGGACAGGGCCGCAATGAGCAGTTCTTC. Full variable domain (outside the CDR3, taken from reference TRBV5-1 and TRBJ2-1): KAGVTQTPRYLIKTRGQQVTLSCSPISGHRSVSWYQQTPGQGLQFLFEYFSETQRNKGNFPGRFSGRQFSNSRSEMNVSTLELGDSALYLCASSSGGQGRNEQFFGPGTRLTVL.

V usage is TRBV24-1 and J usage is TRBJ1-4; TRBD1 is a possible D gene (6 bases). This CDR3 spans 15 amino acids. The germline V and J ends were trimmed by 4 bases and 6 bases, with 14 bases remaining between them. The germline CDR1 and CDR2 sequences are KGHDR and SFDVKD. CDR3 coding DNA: TGTGCCACCAGTGACAACAGGGCTTCGGATGAAAAACTGTTTTTT. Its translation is CATSDNRASDEKLFF.

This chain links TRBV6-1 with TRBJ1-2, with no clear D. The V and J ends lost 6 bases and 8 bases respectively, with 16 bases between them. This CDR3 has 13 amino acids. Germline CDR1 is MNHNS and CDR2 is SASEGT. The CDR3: CASSVGSTDGYTF. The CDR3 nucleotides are TGTGCCAGCAGCGTGGGGTCTACGGACGGCTACACCTTC.

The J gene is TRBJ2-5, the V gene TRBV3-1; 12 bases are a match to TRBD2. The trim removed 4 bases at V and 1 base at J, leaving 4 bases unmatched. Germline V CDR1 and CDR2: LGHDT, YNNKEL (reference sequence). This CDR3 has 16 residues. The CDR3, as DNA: TGTGCCAGCAGCCGCGGACTAGCGGGGATCCAAGAGACCCAGTACTTC. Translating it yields CASSRGLAGIQETQYF.

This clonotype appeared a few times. CDR3 sequence: CSVEPWTGSGGYTF. CDR3 nucleotide sequence: TGCAGCGTTGAACCCTGGACAGGCAGCGGGGGCTACACCTTC. The chain is built from TRBV29-1 and TRBJ1-2; 7 bases are shared with TRBD1. The CDR3 extends over 14 amino acids. Trimming at V came to 2 bases and at J to 8 bases, leaving 11 bases not matched to a gene. CDR1 and CDR2 (germline): SQVTM, ANQGSEA.